These T cell receptor beta chains were read from a single sample in a study of blood T cell repertoires in COVID-19. Only in-frame clones appear in the TCRdb table, and some are missing; sequencing was by immunoSEQ multiplex PCR. The table includes a few hundred thousand clones, approximately 84% detected once. The specimen was PBMCs or T cells enriched from blood (not recorded which). These receptors all come from a woman in her fifties or sixties who had been exposed to COVID-19. Each CDR3 is given with its conserved first and last residue. D genes are given only for firm matches. Clone size is shown for a subset of rows, as once, few, many or a class of expanded clone.

TGTGCCAGCAGCCAAGGGGACAAGTGGGGCACAGATACGCAGTATTTT	CASSQGDKWGTDTQYF	-	TRBJ2-3	TRBV14	-
TGCGCCAGCAGTGAGCCGGGACTAGCGGGGATCCAAGAGACCCAGTACTTC	CASSEPGLAGIQETQYF	TRBD2	TRBJ2-5	TRBV10-2	-
TGTGCCAGTAGCCGCCGGACGGGAACAGATTCACCCCTCCACTTT	CASSRRTGTDSPLHF	-	TRBJ1-6	TRBV19	-
TGCGCCAGCAGCTTTGACAGCGACACTGAAGCTTTCTTT	CASSFDSDTEAFF	-	TRBJ1-1	TRBV5-1	once
TGCGCCAGCAGCTTGGGACCGGGACAGCAAGAGACCCAGTACTTC	CASSLGPGQQETQYF	TRBD1	TRBJ2-5	TRBV5-1	-
TGTGCCAGCAGCCTTTGGGGAAAGGGGTCCTCTGGGGCCAACGTCCTGACTTTC	CASSLWGKGSSGANVLTF	-	TRBJ2-6	TRBV3-1/TRBV3-2	-
TGTGCCAGCAGTTTAGAGGGCGGCACTGAAGCTTTCTTT	CASSLEGGTEAFF	-	TRBJ1-1	TRBV27	-
TGTGCCAGCAGGGTACAGGGGCCAACAATCCATGGCTACACCTTC	CASRVQGPTIHGYTF	TRBD1	TRBJ1-2	TRBV2	-
TGTGCCAGCAGCCTACCGGGACAGGGGAGGAACAATGAGCAGTTCTTC	CASSLPGQGRNNEQFF	TRBD1	TRBJ2-1	TRBV5-4	-
TGTGCCAGTGGGAACGGGCGGGGCGGAGATACGCAGTATTTT	CASGNGRGGDTQYF	-	TRBJ2-3	TRBV19	-
TGTGCCAGCAGTGAAGCGCGGCCCGGGGGAAACACCATATATTTT	CASSEARPGGNTIYF	-	TRBJ1-3	TRBV2	-
TGTGCCAGCAGCTTCCTCAGACAGGGGGCGACTGGAAACACCATATATTTT	CASSFLRQGATGNTIYF	TRBD1	TRBJ1-3	TRBV11-2	-
TGTGCCAGCTCACCCGGAGGACAGGGGGCGGGTGAGCAGTTCTTC	CASSPGGQGAGEQFF	TRBD1	TRBJ2-1	TRBV18	-
TGTGCCAGCAGCTTGCGGACAGTAGCTGGAAACACCATATATTTT	CASSLRTVAGNTIYF	-	TRBJ1-3	TRBV12-1	-
TGTGCCACCACAGGGGGCGCGGATGGCTACACCTTC	CATTGGADGYTF	TRBD1	TRBJ1-2	TRBV2	-
TGTGCCAGCACCACGGGACAGGGGATAATCTACGAGCAGTACTTC	CASTTGQGIIYEQYF	TRBD1	TRBJ2-7	TRBV6-5	-
TGTGCCAGCAGCTATTCAGGGGGCGGGGAGCTGTTTTTT	CASSYSGGGELFF	TRBD1	TRBJ2-2	TRBV7-2	-
TGTGCCAGCAGTTTCGGGGGGTCAACTAATGAAAAACTGTTTTTT	CASSFGGSTNEKLFF	-	TRBJ1-4	TRBV2	-
TGTGCCAGCAGTTTTGGTAGTTTAGACAGTCCCTTCTCTGGAAACACCATATATTTT	CASSFGSLDSPFSGNTIYF	-	TRBJ1-3	TRBV27	-
TGTGCCAGCAGTGGAGGGTTGGGCGTAACAACCTCAACTAATGAAAAACTGTTTTTT	CASSGGLGVTTSTNEKLFF	-	TRBJ1-4	TRBV6-1	-
TGCGCCAGCAGCTTGGCTCCCCGACAGGGCCTACACTACAATGAGCAGTTCTTC	CASSLAPRQGLHYNEQFF	TRBD1	TRBJ2-1	TRBV5-1	-
TGTGCCAGCAGCCCCCCCTGGGTAGCGGGGTACAAGGAGCAGTTCTTC	CASSPPWVAGYKEQFF	TRBD2	TRBJ2-1	TRBV7-2	-